This TCR beta chain derives from a study of OX40 agonist ivuxolimab in advanced cancers. Study in general: Patients were dosed with the agonistic anti-OX40 (CD134) antibody ivuxolimab. Treatment received earlier with anti-PD-1, anti-PD-L1 or anti-CTLA-4 agents was allowed, and approximately 40% had some. Notes on the study in general: Antigens targeted by the expanded peripheral T cells were not determined. Low normalized T-cell clonal expansion also characterized some of the nonresponders.

For this clone: The target antigen is unknown.

Clones were sequenced by immunoSEQ multiplex PCR, and TCRdb holds only the in-frame ones, with some missing. Of approximately 90,000 clones in the sample, approximately 89% were seen once. The material sequenced was CD4+ or CD8+ T cells sorted from blood, taken in a trial of the OX40 agonist ivuxolimab. This clonotype was obtained from an adult with an advanced solid tumor such as melanoma, head and neck, liver or kidney cancer.

The CDR3 coding sequence is TGCGCCAGTCAAGACAGGGTATCCAATGAGCAGTTCTTC. Protein: CASQDRVSNEQFF. The chain links TRBV5-1 to TRBJ2-1; TRBD1 agrees at 7 bases. Germline CDR1 and CDR2: SGHRS and YFSETQ. CDR3 length: 13 residues. V gave up 8 bases and J gave up 6 bases; unmatched junction bases: 8.